This T cell receptor (beta chain) was sequenced during a study of T-cell reconstitution after alpha-beta-depleted transplantation in children. Looked up from germline, CDR1 is SQVTM and CDR2 is ANQGSEA. The V end was cut by 1 base, the J end by 1 base, with 7 bases between. The CDR3 consists of 13 residues. TCRbeta library construction was performed incorporating unique molecular identifiers. TCRdb fed the PCR reads into MiXCR, producing one record per CDR3 protein. The sample gives about 480,000 distinct CDR3 sequences, roughly an eighth of which show up once; around 6.1% is in the top ten. This clonotype was seen more than once but under ten times.

The sample here was PBMCs from the stem cell graft donor, taken from the stem cell graft. The genes are TRBV29-1 and TRBJ1-1; D is uncertain. The clonotype originates from a human donor who donated a stem cell graft to a child with combined immunodeficiency. The CDR3 reads CSVEVGRNTEAFF. CDR3 DNA: TGCAGCGTTGAAGTGGGCCGGAACACTGAAGCTTTCTTT.